This T cell receptor (beta chain) appears in the sequencing data of a study of CD8 T cells in ankylosing spondylitis. TCRdb re-called the 5' RACE reads through MiXCR, storing one row per CDR3 protein. The table has 300,000 to 400,000 distinct CDR3 sequences, 11% seen once. Turning to this clonotype: One end of the junction fails to match germline, which may point to a read error.

The CDR3 is made up of 11 amino acids. Germline assignment: CDR1 SGHKS and CDR2 YYEKEE (reference sequence). V and J are TRBV5-5 and TRBJ1-2, with D uncertain. The clonotype comes from a female donor with ankylosing spondylitis or in good health (not recorded which). Sequenced sample: blood, either unsorted or a sorted T cell fraction (not recorded which). The DNA of the CDR3 is TGTGCCAGCAGCTTGGATTATGGCGACACCTTC. Encoded protein: CASSLDYGDTF.